The 16 T cell receptor beta chains presented below share a single source sample, sequenced in a study of early T cells in non-severe SARS-CoV-2 infection. TCRdb ran MiXCR on the 5' RACE reads and lists one entry per CDR3 protein. The sample includes 87,000 or so distinct CDR3 sequences, approximately 14% of them seen just once. The sample was whole blood. These TCRs come from an adult who was a healthcare worker with PCR-confirmed SARS-CoV-2 infection or an uninfected control (not recorded which).

This chain links TRBV5-5 with TRBJ2-2, with D maybe TRBD2 (5 bases). CDR3 length equals 14 residues. Deletions cut 5 bases from V and 4 bases from J, with 12 bases between. In germline, CDR1 is SGHKS, CDR2 YYEKEE (reference sequence). The DNA of the CDR3 is TGTGCCAGCAGTGCCGGACTTCTCACCGGGGAGCTGTTTTTT. This sequence encodes CASSAGLLTGELFF.

This clonotype has a handful of counts. DNA for the CDR3: TGTGCCAGCAGCGGGGACGCGAGCACCTTCAATGAGCAGTTCTTC. This encodes CASSGDASTFNEQFF. The chain joins TRBV9 to TRBJ2-1; D may correspond to TRBD1 or TRBD2 (5 bases each). The CDR3 runs to 15 residues. Germline CDR1 reads SGDLS; CDR2 reads YYNGEE. Between the trimmed V and J ends, which lost 3 bases and 6 bases, there was a span of 16 bases.

The CDR3 DNA is TGTGCCAGCAGCCAAGATATCGGGCGTCCGTATTTT. As protein: CASSQDIGRPYF. J is TRBJ2-3 and V is TRBV4-2; D gene ambiguous. Germline V gene sequence: CDR1 LGHNA, CDR2 YNFKEQ. The CDR3 is 12 residues long. Trimming left V 0 bases short and J 14 bases short, with 12 bases between.

This chain connects TRBV29-1 to TRBJ2-3; TRBD2 aligns across 9 bases. Looked up from germline, CDR1 is SQVTM and CDR2 is ANQGSEA. J was trimmed by 6 bases and V by 3 bases; bases with no gene match: 1. The CDR3 is 12 residues long. The DNA of the CDR3 is TGCAGCGTTGACGGGACTAGCGATACGCAGTATTTT. Its protein product is CSVDGTSDTQYF.

The chain couples TRBV20-1 to TRBJ1-3; the D is unclear. Looked up from germline, CDR1 is DFQATT and CDR2 is SNEGSKA (reference sequence). Trimming pared 3 bases from V and 4 bases from J, leaving 10 bases between. This CDR3 region has 13 residues. The CDR3 nucleotides read TGCAGTGCTAGGGATCCCGTGGGAAACACCATATATTTT. Its protein is CSARDPVGNTIYF.

This rearrangement joins TRBV20-1 to TRBJ2-7, with 10 positions matching TRBD1. This CDR3 is 16 amino acids long. Trimming cost V 2 bases and J 0 bases; bases outside gene matches: 7. CDR1 DFQATT and CDR2 SNEGSKA come from the germline V gene (reference sequence). CDR3 protein: CSARHSGTGASYEQYF. As DNA, the CDR3 is TGCAGTGCTAGACACTCCGGGACAGGGGCCTCCTACGAGCAGTACTTC.

Notes on this clonotype: Possible read error: a much larger clone is one base away. V is TRBV5-1 and J is TRBJ1-2; perhaps TRBD1 as D (5 bases). This CDR3 has 15 amino acids. Per the germline V gene, CDR1 is SGHRS and CDR2 is YFSETQ. This chain's CDR3 is CASSRLGRGNYGHTF. In DNA form, the CDR3 reads TGCGCCAGCAGCAGACTAGGCCGGGGGAACTATGGCCACACCTTC.

V usage is TRBV10-2 and J usage is TRBJ1-4; D remains unclear. CDR3 length equals 14 residues. Between the trimmed V and J ends, which lost 6 bases and 4 bases, there was a span of 12 bases. Germline assignment: CDR1 WSHSY and CDR2 SAAADI. CDR3 loop: CASRMTAINEKLFF. CDR3 bases: TGCGCCAGCAGAATGACCGCGATTAATGAAAAACTGTTTTTT.

This clonotype was seen a handful of times. J is TRBJ1-1 and V is TRBV7-2, with D tentatively TRBD1 (6 bases). Per the germline V gene, CDR1 is SGHTA and CDR2 is FQGNSA. Trimming stripped 1 base from V and 9 bases from J, with 9 bases between. The CDR3 covers 12 residues. The CDR3 nucleotides are TGTGCCAGCAGCTTAGGTGACAGGAAAGCTTTCTTT. Protein sequence: CASSLGDRKAFF.

This chain links TRBV2 with TRBJ1-5, with D unclear. CDR1 and CDR2 (germline): SNHLY, FYNNEI. Trimming removed 4 bases at V and 0 bases at J, with 13 bases between. This CDR3 is built from 16 residues. The CDR3 coding sequence is TGTGCCAGCAGTGTGATAGGAACAGCTAGCAATCAGCCCCAGCATTTT. It is translated as CASSVIGTASNQPQHF.

This clonotype was counted a few times. The chain carries TRBV6-5 and TRBJ2-2, with D unresolved. The germline V gene encodes CDR1 MNHEY and CDR2 SVGAGI. The CDR3 runs to 14 residues. V lost 11 bases and J lost 0, with 13 bases in between. The CDR3 spells CAHRADTNTGELFF. The DNA of the CDR3 is TGTGCCCATCGGGCAGACACGAACACCGGGGAGCTGTTTTTT.

This rearrangement joins TRBV5-5 to TRBJ1-2; tentative D call: TRBD1 (6 bases). Germline V gene data show CDR1 as SGHKS and CDR2 as YYEKEE (reference sequence). This CDR3 is 15 amino acids long. V lost 5 bases and J lost 4, with 18 bases in between. The DNA for the CDR3 is TGTGCCAGCAGGGCCGCCGGGACGGACAGCTATGGCTACACCTTC. Translation gives CASRAAGTDSYGYTF.

This clonotype was observed a few times. V usage is TRBV28 and J usage is TRBJ1-2, with unresolved D. CDR1 is MDHEN and CDR2 is SYDVKM in the germline V gene. This CDR3 is 13 amino acids long. Between the trimmed V and J ends, which lost 3 bases and 14 bases, there was a span of 19 bases. CDR3 coding DNA: TGTGCCAGCAGTTTGGAACAGATGATTTCCAGGACCTTC. It specifies CASSLEQMISRTF.

This clonotype has more than one count but fewer than ten. The chain uses TRBV20-1 and TRBJ2-6, with D possibly matching TRBD1 (6 bases). Between the trimmed V and J ends, which lost 4 bases and 0 bases, there was a span of 13 bases. Germline V lookup: CDR1 DFQATT, CDR2 SNEGSKA (reference sequence). The CDR3 runs 16 residues. As DNA, the CDR3 is TGCAGTGCTAACCGCCAGGGGCCCTCTGGGGCCAACGTCCTGACTTTC. This codes for CSANRQGPSGANVLTF.

The V gene is TRBV11-2, the J gene TRBJ2-3; the D gene is possibly TRBD2 (5 bases). Trimming stripped 1 base from V and 5 bases from J, with 13 bases between. Germline V gene data show CDR1 as SGHAT and CDR2 as FQNNGV. The CDR3 is made up of 15 amino acids. CDR3: CASSLGHPRGDTQYF. CDR3 bases: TGTGCCAGCAGCTTAGGACATCCACGGGGAGATACGCAGTATTTT.

The rearrangement joins TRBV10-3 to TRBJ1-5, with D hard to call. Trimming removed 3 bases at V and 4 bases at J, with 19 bases between. Germline V gene data show CDR1 as ENHRY and CDR2 as SYGVKD. There are 17 residues in the CDR3. Here the CDR3 DNA reads TGTGCCATCAGTGACCATCACCAATCAAAACCAAATCAGCCCCAGCATTTT. This codes for CAISDHHQSKPNQPQHF.